The 32 T cell receptor beta chains given below trace back to one sample, sequenced in a study of cytomegalovirus exposure and HLA in healthy donors. PCR primers comprised 60 Vbeta and 13 Jbeta primers. Assay used: immunoSEQ multiplex PCR; TCRdb lists only in-frame clones, some missing. The sample carries around 130,000 clones, 70% to 90% recorded once. The sequenced sample was PBMCs. The receptors shown here come from a boy aged 10-17 years in good health and CMV-seronegative.

This clone was detected only a few times. CDR3 sequence reads: CASSIEGGRGQPQHF. In DNA, the CDR3 is TGTGCCAGTAGTATCGAGGGAGGTAGGGGTCAGCCCCAGCATTTT. J is TRBJ1-5 and V is TRBV19; D might be TRBD1 (5 bases). CDR1 and CDR2 (germline): LNHDA, SQIVND (reference sequence). The CDR3 runs 15 residues. V lost 3 bases and J lost 6, with 15 bases in between.

This clone has a handful of counts. The rearrangement links TRBV5-4 to TRBJ2-5, with 8 bases aligning to TRBD2. After removal of 0 bases from V and 5 bases from J, the junction contained 6 bases not matched to a gene. CDR1 is SGHNT, CDR2 YYREEE, per germline (reference sequence). The CDR3 totals 15 residues. As DNA, the CDR3 is TGTGCCAGCAGCTTGGCCGGGGGGGCCTCCGAGACCCAGTACTTC. This encodes CASSLAGGASETQYF. The full variable domain, in which reference TRBV5-4 and TRBJ2-5 provide the parts outside the CDR3, is ETGVTQSPTHLIKTRGQQVTLRCSSQSGHNTVSWYQQALGQGPQFIFQYYREEENGRGNFPPRFSGLQFPNYSSELNVNALELDDSALYLCASSLAGGASETQYFGPGTRLLVL.

Notes on this clone: This specimen includes other DNA sequences encoding the same CDR3. J is TRBJ2-7 and V is TRBV5-4; D is perhaps TRBD1 (5 bases). The CDR3 extends over 13 amino acids. V was trimmed by 2 bases and J by 3 bases, leaving 9 bases between them. The germline CDR1 and CDR2 sequences are SGHNT and YYREEE (reference sequence). DNA for the CDR3: TGTGCCAGCAGCTTAACAGGAGACTACGAGCAGTACTTC. Translating it yields CASSLTGDYEQYF.

The V call is TRBV6-6, the J call TRBJ2-5; TRBD2 might be the D (5 bases). This CDR3 contains 16 residues. The germline CDR1 and CDR2 sequences are MNHNY and SVGAGI (reference sequence). V was cut by 0 bases and J by 5 bases, with 16 bases left in between. DNA for the CDR3: TGTGCCAGCAGTTACTCGAAGCGAGGGTCTGAGGAGACCCAGTACTTC. It translates to CASSYSKRGSEETQYF.

This clone was detected only a few times. This chain uses TRBV5-1 with TRBJ2-1; D remains unclear. Germline V lookup: CDR1 SGHRS, CDR2 YFSETQ. The CDR3 loop spans 14 amino acids. The V gene lost 3 bases and the J gene lost 1 base, with 8 bases spanning the gap. CDR3 loop: CASSSAASYNEQFF. The CDR3 region has the DNA TGCGCCAGCAGCTCTGCGGCTTCCTACAATGAGCAGTTCTTC.

V and J are TRBV9 and TRBJ2-1, with D perhaps TRBD2 (5 bases). CDR1 and CDR2 (germline): SGDLS, YYNGEE. The CDR3 contains 14 residues. Trimming left V 0 bases short and J 5 bases short, with 9 bases between. CDR3 coding DNA: TGTGCCAGCAGCGTAGCTAGCCGCAACAATGAGCAGTTCTTC. This sequence encodes CASSVASRNNEQFF.

The chain combines TRBV7-2 with TRBJ1-5, with 7 bases that match TRBD1. CDR3 length: 15 residues. CDR1 is SGHTA, CDR2 FQGNSA, per germline. After removal of 4 bases from V and 4 bases from J, the junction contained 7 bases not matched to a gene. The CDR3 here is CASSSRGFGNQPQHF. The CDR3 DNA sequence: TGTGCCAGCAGCTCCAGGGGGTTCGGGAATCAGCCCCAGCATTTT.

J is TRBJ1-2 and V is TRBV5-1; D call uncertain. CDR1 SGHRS and CDR2 YFSETQ come from the germline V gene. The germline V and J ends were trimmed by 2 bases and 3 bases, with 11 bases remaining between them. CDR3 length: 14 residues. The CDR3: CASSFSSTDYGYTF. CDR3 DNA sequence: TGCGCCAGCAGCTTTTCTTCCACAGACTATGGCTACACCTTC.

This clone was found a few times. The rearrangement links TRBV4-1 to TRBJ2-5; weak D call: TRBD2 (6 bases). With 1 base removed from V and 3 bases from J, the gap between germline ends came to 6 bases. In germline, CDR1 is MGHRA, CDR2 YSYEKL. This CDR3 is built from 13 residues. The CDR3 nucleotides are TGCGCCAGCAGCCAAGGGGGGGAAGAGACCCAGTACTTC. Its translation is CASSQGGEETQYF.

J is TRBJ2-1 and V is TRBV5-4; possible D gene TRBD2, 7 bases. The CDR3 runs 15 residues. Germline-derived CDR1 and CDR2 are SGHNT and YYREEE (reference sequence). Trimming stripped 6 bases from V and 3 bases from J, with 16 bases between. The CDR3 region has the DNA TGTGCCAGCACCCTAGGGGGGGCCGTCTACAATGAGCAGTTCTTC. It specifies CASTLGGAVYNEQFF. Variable domain in full (rest from reference TRBV5-4 and TRBJ2-1): ETGVTQSPTHLIKTRGQQVTLRCSSQSGHNTVSWYQQALGQGPQFIFQYYREEENGRGNFPPRFSGLQFPNYSSELNVNALELDDSALYLCASTLGGAVYNEQFFGPGTRLTVL.

The J gene is TRBJ2-3, the V gene TRBV19, with 8 positions matching TRBD2. Germline-derived CDR1 and CDR2 are LNHDA and SQIVND (reference sequence). This CDR3 contains 18 residues. Trimming at V came to 1 base and at J to 3 bases, leaving 12 bases not matched to a gene. The CDR3 region is CASSIGVPFSGNTDTQYF. DNA of the CDR3: TGTGCCAGTAGTATAGGGGTTCCTTTTAGCGGGAATACAGATACGCAGTATTTT.

The V gene is TRBV27, the J gene TRBJ1-2, with no clear D. Germline V lookup: CDR1 MNHEY, CDR2 SMNVEV (reference sequence). V lost 4 bases and J 7 bases, leaving 16 bases between the germline ends. The CDR3 is 14 residues long. The CDR3 spells CASSYRVDSSGYTF. The CDR3 DNA reads as TGTGCCAGCAGTTACCGGGTTGATTCTTCTGGCTACACCTTC.

The chain uses TRBV5-6 and TRBJ2-1, with TRBD2 as a possible D gene (5 bases). The germline V gene has CDR1 SGHDT and CDR2 YYEEEE. V lost 0 bases, J lost 2 bases, and 9 bases lay in between. The CDR3 consists of 15 residues. This CDR3 reads CASSLAGRTYNEQFF. The DNA of the CDR3 is TGTGCCAGCAGCTTGGCGGGGAGAACCTACAATGAGCAGTTCTTC.

The chain carries TRBV29-1 and TRBJ1-4; no reliable D call. The CDR3 covers 12 residues. Looked up from germline, CDR1 is SQVTM and CDR2 is ANQGSEA. Trimming cost V 4 bases and J 1 base, with 4 bases left between them. The CDR3 sequence is CSVAVTNEKLFF. The CDR3 coding sequence is TGCAGCGTTGCTGTAACTAATGAAAAACTGTTTTTT.

The chain uses TRBV30 and TRBJ1-2; no reliable D call. Germline CDR1 is GTSNPN and CDR2 is SVGIG (reference sequence). V was trimmed by 7 bases and J by 2 bases, leaving 14 bases between them. This CDR3 contains 13 residues. CDR3 sequence (DNA): TGTGCCTCAGGCGCCGACGCAAACTATGGCTACACCTTC. This sequence encodes CASGADANYGYTF.

The chain recombines TRBV9 with TRBJ1-1; 7 positions match TRBD1. The germline V gene encodes CDR1 SGDLS and CDR2 YYNGEE. V dropped 7 bases and J dropped 5; count of bases not matched to a gene: 8. CDR3 length: 13 residues. The CDR3 DNA is TGTGCCAGCCTGGAGGGGGCGCGGACTGAAGCTTTCTTT. Its protein is CASLEGARTEAFF.

This clone was found once. CDR3 in DNA: TGTGCCAGTAGTCAGGGACTAGCGGTAGGTAGCTCCTACGAGCAGTACTTC. It translates to CASSQGLAVGSSYEQYF. This sequence joins TRBV19 and TRBJ2-7, with TRBD2 matching 11 bases. The CDR3 length is 17 residues. The V gene's germline CDR1 is LNHDA and CDR2 SQIVND (reference sequence). J was trimmed by 0 bases and V by 5 bases; bases with no gene match: 9.

This sequence joins TRBV21-1 and TRBJ1-5; no DNA check was done on the table's D call, TRBD1. TRBV21-1 corresponds to a pseudogene. This CDR3 spans 17 amino acids. The CDR3, as DNA: TGTGCCAGCAGCAACCGACAGGGGGCATATAGCAATCAGCCCCAGCATTTT. It yields the protein CASSNRQGAYSNQPQHF.

The V call is TRBV2, the J call TRBJ2-7; 8 bases map to TRBD1. The germline V gene has CDR1 SNHLY and CDR2 FYNNEI. There are 13 residues in the CDR3. After removal of 6 bases from V and 4 bases from J, the junction contained 5 bases not matched to a gene. Written as DNA, the CDR3 is TGTGCCAGCAGGGACAGGGTAATTTACGAGCAGTACTTC. It encodes CASRDRVIYEQYF.

This chain joins TRBV6-1 and TRBJ1-2; D is undetermined. V was clipped by 2 bases and J by 8 bases, with 12 bases between them. Per the germline V gene, CDR1 is MNHNS and CDR2 is SASEGT. This CDR3 comprises 13 residues. The DNA of the CDR3 is TGTGCCAGCAGTGAAACACTAAGGAACGGCTACACCTTC. Translating it yields CASSETLRNGYTF.

The chain combines TRBV7-8 with TRBJ2-5; 7 bases are a match to TRBD2. The V gene end was trimmed by 6 bases and the J gene end by 5 bases; junction bases not matched to a gene: 6. The CDR3 loop spans 13 amino acids. From germline, CDR1 is SGHVS and CDR2 FQNEAQ. The CDR3 region has the DNA TGTGCCAGCAGACATACTAGCGTCGAGACCCAGTACTTC. It is translated as CASRHTSVETQYF. Looking up the rest from reference TRBV7-8 and TRBJ2-5 gives the full variable domain: GAGVSQSPRYKVAKRGQDVALRCDPISGHVSLFWYQQALGQGPEFLTYFQNEAQLDKSGLPSDRFFAERPEGSVSTLKIQRTQQEDSAVYLCASRHTSVETQYFGPGTRLLVL.

The genes are TRBV4-1 and TRBJ2-7, with 9 nucleotides matching TRBD2. The V gene's germline CDR1 is MGHRA and CDR2 YSYEKL. This CDR3 comprises 17 residues. The V segment lost 3 bases and the J segment 0 bases; nucleotides outside the gene matches: 9. As DNA, the CDR3 is TGCGCCAGCAGCCAGTTAACCCCTAGCGGGGACTCCTACGAGCAGTACTTC. Protein product: CASSQLTPSGDSYEQYF.

The chain joins TRBV30 to TRBJ1-2; D may be TRBD1 (6 bases). CDR3 size: 14 residues. Germline assignment: CDR1 GTSNPN and CDR2 SVGIG (reference sequence). The V and J ends lost 1 base and 0 bases respectively, with 9 bases between them. Here the CDR3 DNA reads TGTGCCTGGAGTGCGGACAGAGCTAACTATGGCTACACCTTC. It translates to CAWSADRANYGYTF.

Only one count was recorded for this clone. The chain has TRBV5-1 and TRBJ2-5, with 9 bases aligning to TRBD2. The CDR3 extends over 15 amino acids. CDR1 and CDR2 (germline): SGHRS, YFSETQ. With V trimmed by 4 bases and J by 2 bases, 6 bases remained unmatched. The CDR3 spells CASSAATSGQETQYF. CDR3 sequence (DNA): TGCGCCAGCAGCGCGGCGACTAGCGGTCAAGAGACCCAGTACTTC. The complete variable domain, with remaining parts taken from reference TRBV5-1 and TRBJ2-5, reads KAGVTQTPRYLIKTRGQQVTLSCSPISGHRSVSWYQQTPGQGLQFLFEYFSETQRNKGNFPGRFSGRQFSNSRSEMNVSTLELGDSALYLCASSAATSGQETQYFGPGTRLLVL.

J is TRBJ2-1 and V is TRBV12-5; 9 bases map to TRBD1. Trimming at V came to 1 base and at J to 7 bases, leaving 2 bases not matched to a gene. Germline CDR1 LGHNT, CDR2 FRNRAP. This CDR3 region has 14 residues. The DNA of the CDR3 is TGTGCTAGTGGTTTGGGGACAGGGGTAAATGAGCAGTTCTTC. This encodes CASGLGTGVNEQFF.

This chain connects TRBV5-1 to TRBJ1-2; 8 bases match TRBD1. The germline V gene encodes CDR1 SGHRS and CDR2 YFSETQ. Trimming took 4 bases from V and 2 from J; bases not matched to a gene: 7. CDR3 size: 15 residues. The CDR3 spells CASSPRDRSNYGYTF. CDR3 in DNA: TGCGCCAGCAGCCCTCGGGACAGGTCCAACTATGGCTACACCTTC.

With regard to this clone: Other DNA sequences in this sample translate to the same CDR3. This chain uses TRBV4-3 with TRBJ2-3, with TRBD2 matching over 11 bases. Trimming cost V 0 bases and J 4 bases; bases outside gene matches: 3. Germline CDR1 and CDR2: LGHNA and YSLEER. There are 16 residues in the CDR3. The CDR3 protein is CASSQDLAGGPDTQYF. The DNA of the CDR3 is TGCGCCAGCAGCCAAGATCTAGCGGGGGGCCCAGATACGCAGTATTTT.

The chain links TRBV29-1 to TRBJ2-7; 8 bases line up with TRBD1. The CDR3 extends over 12 amino acids. Germline V lookup: CDR1 SQVTM, CDR2 ANQGSEA. The V gene end was trimmed by 7 bases and the J gene end by 1 base; junction bases not matched to a gene: 3. CDR3 DNA: TGCAGCGCGGACAGGGAGTCCTACGAGCAGTACTTC. Amino acids: CSADRESYEQYF.

The chain carries TRBV6-4 and TRBJ2-1, with 11 bases that match TRBD2. J lost 14 bases, V lost 3 bases, and 6 bases had no gene match. The CDR3 is 13 residues long. The germline gives CDR1 MRHNA, CDR2 SNTAGT. The CDR3 sequence: CASSEELAGAKFF. The CDR3 DNA is TGTGCCAGCAGTGAGGAACTAGCGGGGGCAAAGTTCTTC.

The rearrangement links TRBV25-1 to TRBJ1-3; a weak D match, TRBD1 (5 bases). Trimming stripped 3 bases from V and 3 bases from J, with 15 bases between. This CDR3 has 16 residues. Germline-derived CDR1 and CDR2 are MGHDK and SYGVNS. The CDR3 coding sequence is TGTGCCAGCAGTGACTGGGGGGGGACGGGTGGAAACACCATATATTTT. Translated, it gives CASSDWGGTGGNTIYF.

J is TRBJ2-5 and V is TRBV4-1; 7 bases align to TRBD1. Germline CDR1 MGHRA, CDR2 YSYEKL. The CDR3 loop spans 15 amino acids. Unmatched junction bases numbered 4, after V lost 3 bases and J lost 0 bases. This CDR3 is CASSHSRGYQETQYF. The CDR3 DNA sequence: TGCGCCAGCAGCCACTCCAGGGGGTACCAAGAGACCCAGTACTTC.

The genes are TRBV27 and TRBJ1-2; 7 nucleotides agree with TRBD1. This CDR3 contains 13 residues. Germline loops: CDR1 MNHEY, CDR2 SMNVEV (reference sequence). J lost 8 bases, V lost 4 bases, and 7 bases had no gene match. Here the CDR3 DNA reads TGTGCCAGCAGTTCACGACAGGGCAGAGGCTACACCTTC. As protein: CASSSRQGRGYTF.